This TCR beta chain is from a study of T cell repertoires in cytomegalovirus infection (dated by TCRdb to about 2019). As for the study more broadly: Because public TCR beta signatures pointed to carriage of CMV infection together with the matching HLA type, the HLA type of each donor mattered for the analysis.

In the case of this clonotype: There is no known antigen for this receptor. It is likely a read error, because the conserved phenylalanine at the end of the CDR3 is missing. The limits of the CDR3 on the DNA are not certain, so only TCRdb's listed CDR3 is given.

Beyond this particular receptor, the publication reports: Carriers of CMV infection plus the relevant HLA type were discriminated by the cumulative frequency of public TCR beta family members in the study cohort and in an independent roughly 320-donor cohort. The ex vivo response was dominated by HLA-C-restricted CMV-specific TCR beta clonotypes, which also provided the single most frequent clonotype in two of eight donors.

The sample was run on an Illumina HiSeq 1500. Using fastp at Q25 and MiXCR, TCRdb reprocessed the public reads and kept productive beta chains. Merged by CDR3 protein, the rows form single entries marked with the most common genes and DNA. The table for this sample lists fewer than 550,000 distinct CDR3 sequences; under 40% of them were counted only once. Roughly 13% of the sample is taken by the ten largest. The length of the CDR3 is 14 amino acids, counting both ends. CDR1 and CDR2 (SGHTA, FQGNSA) derive from the germline V gene. Sequenced sample: PBMCs. The rearrangement combines TRBV7-2 with TRBJ2-1; the table's TRBD2 call for D was not verified on the DNA. The sequence came from a human donor in good health (CMV status not recorded). Some clones in this sample may be carry-over from other donors' samples. The CDR3 has the sequence CASSARTSSGEQLS.